Described below is a single T cell receptor (beta chain) sequence and its context. Antigen specificity is unknown. Some clones are missing from TCRdb's copy, which holds only in-frame ones; the method was immunoSEQ multiplex PCR. The sample yields fewer than 150,000 clones, approximately 86% seen once. The data stem from a study of cytomegalovirus exposure and HLA in healthy donors. Study findings and constraints: Reportedly, diagnosis of cytomegalovirus status by the classifier showed high specificity and sensitivity. Rare sequences made up most TCRs, while some public TCRs were found in many donors.

Trimming stripped 6 bases from V and 9 bases from J, with 15 bases between. Per the germline V gene, CDR1 is MNHNS and CDR2 is SASEGT. The CDR3 is made up of 13 amino acids. Sample: PBMCs. The chain combines TRBV6-1 with TRBJ1-5; D is uncertain. The clonotype comes from a woman between 18 and 30 years old in good health and CMV-seropositive. As DNA, the CDR3 is TGTGCCAGCAGAGATGACCCCCGGGGGCCCCAGCATTTT. Translated, it gives CASRDDPRGPQHF.